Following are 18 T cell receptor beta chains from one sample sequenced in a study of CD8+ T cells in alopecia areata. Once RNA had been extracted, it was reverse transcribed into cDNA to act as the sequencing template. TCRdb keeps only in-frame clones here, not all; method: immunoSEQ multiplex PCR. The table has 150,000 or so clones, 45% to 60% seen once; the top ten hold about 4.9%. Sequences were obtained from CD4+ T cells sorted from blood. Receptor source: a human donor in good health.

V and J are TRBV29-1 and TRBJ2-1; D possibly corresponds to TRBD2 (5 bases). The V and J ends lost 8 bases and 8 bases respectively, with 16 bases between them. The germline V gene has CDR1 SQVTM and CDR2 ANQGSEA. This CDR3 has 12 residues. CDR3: CSCIVKRYEQFF. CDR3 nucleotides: TGCAGCTGCATTGTAAAGCGGTATGAGCAGTTCTTC.

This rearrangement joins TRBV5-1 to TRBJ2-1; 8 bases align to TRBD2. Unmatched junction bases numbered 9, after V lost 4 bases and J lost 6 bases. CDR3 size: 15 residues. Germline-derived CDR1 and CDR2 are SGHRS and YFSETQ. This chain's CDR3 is CASSTFGRATNEQFF. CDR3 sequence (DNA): TGCGCCAGCAGCACTTTCGGGAGGGCCACCAATGAGCAGTTCTTC.

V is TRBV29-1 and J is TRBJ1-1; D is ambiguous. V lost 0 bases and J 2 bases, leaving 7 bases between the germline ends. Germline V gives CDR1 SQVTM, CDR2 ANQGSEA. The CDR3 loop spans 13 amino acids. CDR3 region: CSVEEGSNTEAFF. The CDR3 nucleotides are TGCAGCGTTGAAGAGGGGTCCAACACTGAAGCTTTCTTT.

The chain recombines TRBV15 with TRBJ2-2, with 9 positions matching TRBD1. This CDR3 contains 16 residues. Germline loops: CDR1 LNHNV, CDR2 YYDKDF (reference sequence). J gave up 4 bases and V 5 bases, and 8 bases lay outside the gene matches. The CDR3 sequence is CATSGYRGRGTGELFF. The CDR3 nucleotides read TGTGCCACCAGCGGATACAGGGGGCGAGGCACCGGGGAGCTGTTTTTT.

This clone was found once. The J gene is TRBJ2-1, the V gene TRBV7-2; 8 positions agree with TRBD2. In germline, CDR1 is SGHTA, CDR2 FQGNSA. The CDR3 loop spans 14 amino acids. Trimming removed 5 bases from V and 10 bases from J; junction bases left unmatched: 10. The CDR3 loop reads CASSGTSRSGEQFF. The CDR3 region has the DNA TGTGCCAGCAGCGGGACTAGTCGTTCCGGGGAGCAGTTCTTC.

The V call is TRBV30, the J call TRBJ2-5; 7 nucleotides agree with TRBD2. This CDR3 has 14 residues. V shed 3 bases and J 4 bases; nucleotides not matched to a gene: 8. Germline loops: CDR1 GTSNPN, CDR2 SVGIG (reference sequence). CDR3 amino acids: CAWRLAGAGETQYF. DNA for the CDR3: TGTGCCTGGAGACTCGCGGGAGCGGGAGAGACCCAGTACTTC.

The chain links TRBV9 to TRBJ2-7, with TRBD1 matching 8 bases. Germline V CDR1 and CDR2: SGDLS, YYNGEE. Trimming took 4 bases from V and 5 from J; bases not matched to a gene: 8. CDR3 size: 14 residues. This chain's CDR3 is CASSRSQGVDEQYF. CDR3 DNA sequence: TGTGCCAGCAGCAGATCACAGGGGGTAGACGAGCAGTACTTC.

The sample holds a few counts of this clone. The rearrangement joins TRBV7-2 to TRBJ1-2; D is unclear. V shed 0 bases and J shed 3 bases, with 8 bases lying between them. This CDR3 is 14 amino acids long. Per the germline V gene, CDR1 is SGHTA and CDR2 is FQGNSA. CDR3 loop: CASSLAVGDYGYTF. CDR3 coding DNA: TGTGCCAGCAGCTTAGCCGTTGGGGACTATGGCTACACCTTC.

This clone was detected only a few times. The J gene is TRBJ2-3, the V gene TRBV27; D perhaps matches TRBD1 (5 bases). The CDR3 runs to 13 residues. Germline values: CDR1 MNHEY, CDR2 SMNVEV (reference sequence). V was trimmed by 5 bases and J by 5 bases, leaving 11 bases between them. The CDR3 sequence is CASSLGAEDTQYF. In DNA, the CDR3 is TGTGCCAGCAGTCTTGGGGCCGAAGATACGCAGTATTTT.

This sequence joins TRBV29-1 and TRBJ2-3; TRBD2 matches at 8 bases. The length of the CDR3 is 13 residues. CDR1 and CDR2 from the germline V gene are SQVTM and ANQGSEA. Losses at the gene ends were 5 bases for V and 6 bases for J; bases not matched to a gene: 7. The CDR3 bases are TGCAGCGTTCCCACTAGCGGTGGGGATACGCAGTATTTT. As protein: CSVPTSGGDTQYF.

This chain's CDR3 is CASSLSGLAGGEQFF. The CDR3 nucleotides are TGTGCCAGCAGCTTAAGTGGACTAGCGGGAGGTGAGCAGTTCTTC. The rearrangement links TRBV7-9 to TRBJ2-1; 14 nucleotides align to TRBD2. The V segment lost 2 bases and the J segment 9 bases; nucleotides outside the gene matches: 3. The CDR3 has 15 residues. Germline V gene data show CDR1 as SEHNR and CDR2 as FQNEAQ (reference sequence).

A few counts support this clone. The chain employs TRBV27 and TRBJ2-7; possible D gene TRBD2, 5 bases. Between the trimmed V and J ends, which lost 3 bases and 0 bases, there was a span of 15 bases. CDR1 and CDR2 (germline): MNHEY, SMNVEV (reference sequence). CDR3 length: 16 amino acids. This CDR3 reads CASSLSGWASSYEQYF. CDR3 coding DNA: TGTGCCAGCAGTTTGTCGGGATGGGCGAGCTCCTACGAGCAGTACTTC.

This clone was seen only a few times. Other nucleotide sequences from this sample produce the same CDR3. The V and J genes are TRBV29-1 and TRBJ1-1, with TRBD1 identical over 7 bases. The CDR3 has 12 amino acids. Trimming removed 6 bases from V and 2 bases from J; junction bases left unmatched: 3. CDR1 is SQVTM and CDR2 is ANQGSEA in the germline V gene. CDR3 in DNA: TGCAGCGTCAGACAGGGAAACACTGAAGCTTTCTTT. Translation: CSVRQGNTEAFF.

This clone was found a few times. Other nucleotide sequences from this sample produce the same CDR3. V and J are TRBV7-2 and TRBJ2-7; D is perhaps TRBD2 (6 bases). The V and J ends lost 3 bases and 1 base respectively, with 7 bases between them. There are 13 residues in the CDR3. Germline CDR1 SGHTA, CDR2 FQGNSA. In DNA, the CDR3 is TGTGCCAGCAGCTTTGGAGGGTCCTACGAGCAGTACTTC. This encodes CASSFGGSYEQYF. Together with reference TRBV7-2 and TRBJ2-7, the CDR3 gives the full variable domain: GAGVSQSPSNKVTEKGKDVELRCDPISGHTALYWYRQSLGQGLEFLIYFQGNSAPDKSGLPSDRFSAERTGGSVSTLTIQRTQQEDSAVYLCASSFGGSYEQYFGPGTRLTVT.

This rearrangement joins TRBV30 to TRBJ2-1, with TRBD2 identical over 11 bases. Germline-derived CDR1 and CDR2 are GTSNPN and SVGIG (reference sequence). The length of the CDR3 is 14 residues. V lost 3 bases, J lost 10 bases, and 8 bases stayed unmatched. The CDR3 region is CAWSVLAGGWEQFF. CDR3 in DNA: TGTGCCTGGAGCGTGCTAGCGGGAGGATGGGAGCAGTTCTTC.

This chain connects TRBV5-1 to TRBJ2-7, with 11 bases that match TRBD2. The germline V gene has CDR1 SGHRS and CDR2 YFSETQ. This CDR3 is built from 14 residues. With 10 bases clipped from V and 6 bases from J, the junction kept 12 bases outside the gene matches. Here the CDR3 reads CASADYSGRAEQYF. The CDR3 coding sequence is TGCGCCTCAGCAGATTATAGCGGGAGGGCCGAGCAGTACTTC.

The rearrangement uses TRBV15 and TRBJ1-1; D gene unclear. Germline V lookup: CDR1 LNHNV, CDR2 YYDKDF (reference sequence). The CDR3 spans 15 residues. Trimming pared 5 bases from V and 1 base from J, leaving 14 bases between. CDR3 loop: CATSPSKTKNTEAFF. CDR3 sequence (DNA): TGTGCCACCAGCCCCTCTAAAACCAAGAACACTGAAGCTTTCTTT. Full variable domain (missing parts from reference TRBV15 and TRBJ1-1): DAMVIQNPRYQVTQFGKPVTLSCSQTLNHNVMYWYQQKSSQAPKLLFHYYDKDFNNEADTPDNFQSRRPNTSFCFLDIRSPGLGDTAMYLCATSPSKTKNTEAFFGQGTRLTVV.

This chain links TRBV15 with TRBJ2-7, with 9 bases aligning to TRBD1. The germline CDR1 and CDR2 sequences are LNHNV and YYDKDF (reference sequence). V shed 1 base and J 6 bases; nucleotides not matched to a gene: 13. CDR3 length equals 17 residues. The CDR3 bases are TGTGCCACCAGCAGAGGACCCCGGGACAGGGTATATGCCGAGCAGTACTTC. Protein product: CATSRGPRDRVYAEQYF. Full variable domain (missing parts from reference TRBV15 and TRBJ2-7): DAMVIQNPRYQVTQFGKPVTLSCSQTLNHNVMYWYQQKSSQAPKLLFHYYDKDFNNEADTPDNFQSRRPNTSFCFLDIRSPGLGDTAMYLCATSRGPRDRVYAEQYFGPGTRLTVT.